This T cell receptor beta chain was identified in a study of identical twins. Broader study findings: In drawing conclusions, the study used cross-sectional statistical analysis and did not follow the same donors.

This clonotype was counted only a few times. Its antigen is unknown. TCRdb re-called the 5' RACE reads through MiXCR, storing one row per CDR3 protein. The profile shows 520,000 or so distinct CDR3 sequences, under 25% of them singletons. Germline loops: CDR1 DFQATT, CDR2 SNEGSKA (reference sequence). V gave up 2 bases and J gave up 2 bases, with 9 bases separating them. The CDR3 sequence is 14 residues long. The same data also went into a second study, on T cells expressing NK-cell markers.

The V call is TRBV20-1, the J call TRBJ1-4; tentative D call: TRBD1 (6 bases). Specimen: CD4+ T cells sorted from blood. This TCR was sampled from a woman between 18 and 29 years old in good health. CDR3 residues: CSARRGGTNEKLFF. CDR3 coding DNA: TGCAGTGCTAGAAGGGGGGGGACTAATGAAAAACTGTTTTTT.